Listed below are T cell receptor beta chains from one sample, sequenced in a study of STAT5B mutations in CD4+ large granular lymphocyte leukemia. Measured with immunoSEQ multiplex PCR; TCRdb has only the in-frame clones, and not every one. Found here are approximately 31,000 clones, just under 75% of them singletons; the top ten hold more than 1%. The sample comprised CD4+ T cells from blood buffy coats. These receptors were obtained from a human donor in good health. Each CDR3 is given with its conserved first and last residue. D genes are given only for firm matches. Only some rows state a clone size, as once, few, many or a class for expanded clones.

.	.	TRBV5-4	15	TRBJ2-3	TGTGCCAGCAGCTTATTAATAGGCAGTACAGATACGCAGTATTTT	CASSLLIGSTDTQYF
.	TRBD1	TRBV29-1	13	TRBJ1-2	TGCAGCGCCGGACAGGGGAACGACTATGGCTACACCTTC	CSAGQGNDYGYTF
few	TRBD2	TRBV11-2	15	TRBJ2-5	TGTGCCAGCAGTTCAGGGGCGGGGGGGCCGGAGACCCAGTACTTC	CASSSGAGGPETQYF
.	.	TRBV7-2	13	TRBJ2-5	TGTGCCAGCAGCCCCCGCCGGTGGGTGACCCAGTACTTC	CASSPRRWVTQYF
.	.	TRBV28	16	TRBJ1-2	TGTGCCAGCACCTCTACCCTTTCAGGGGTAAGGGATGGCTACACCTTC	CASTSTLSGVRDGYTF
few	.	TRBV19	16	TRBJ2-1	TGTGCCAGTATGGTGGTTAGCGGATCCTCCTACAATGAGCAGTTCTTC	CASMVVSGSSYNEQFF
.	TRBD1	TRBV28	14	TRBJ1-2	TGTGCCAGCAGCTCCGGGACAGGGGTCTATGGCTACACCTTC	CASSSGTGVYGYTF
.	TRBD2	TRBV7-8	18	TRBJ2-1	TGTGCCAGCAGCAACGCCATTGCGGGGGGGGGTCACTACAATGAGCAGTTCTTC	CASSNAIAGGGHYNEQFF
.	.	TRBV5-1	16	TRBJ2-1	TGCGCCAGCAGCTTGGCCGGGACCAGGTCCTACAATGAGCAGTTCTTC	CASSLAGTRSYNEQFF
.	.	TRBV9	15	TRBJ1-1	TGTGCCAGCAGCGTAGAGGGGCGGGCCAACACTGAAGCTTTCTTT	CASSVEGRANTEAFF
.	.	TRBV5-1	15	TRBJ2-1	TGCGCCAGCAGCCCACTCTCGAGGGGGAGGGATGAGCAGTTCTTC	CASSPLSRGRDEQFF
.	.	TRBV11-3	17	TRBJ2-2	TGTGCCAGCAGCACAGGGCAAGGCAGGGGAAACACCGGGGAGCTGTTTTTT	CASSTGQGRGNTGELFF
.	.	TRBV25-1	15	TRBJ2-3	TGTGCCAGCAGTCCTAGGGGAAGCAGTGAAGATACGCAGTATTTT	CASSPRGSSEDTQYF
.	.	TRBV12-5	13	TRBJ2-1	TGTGCTAGTGGCCCGGACGGCTACAATGAGCAGTTCTTC	CASGPDGYNEQFF
.	.	TRBV6-1	14	TRBJ1-3	TGTGCCAGCAGCCAACAGGGACCTGGAAACACCATATATTTT	CASSQQGPGNTIYF
once	.	TRBV4-1	15	TRBJ1-2	TGCGCCAGCAGCCAAGGCCTCCGGGACATCTATGGCTACACCTTC	CASSQGLRDIYGYTF
.	.	TRBV25-1	13	TRBJ1-1	TGTGCCAGCACTGGGGCGGGAAACACTGAAGCTTTCTTT	CASTGAGNTEAFF
.	TRBD1	TRBV19	16	TRBJ2-1	TGTGCCAGTTCGGATAGGGGACAGGGGCCGCCGGGGGAGCAGTTCTTC	CASSDRGQGPPGEQFF
.	.	TRBV7-2	16	TRBJ2-7	TGTGCCAGCAGCCAGGTGGCCTACAGGGACACCTACGAGCAGTACTTC	CASSQVAYRDTYEQYF
.	.	TRBV6-1	14	TRBJ1-6	TGTGCCAGCAGTGAACGCCAGGGGATCTCACCCCTCCACTTT	CASSERQGISPLHF
.	TRBD2	TRBV7-3	16	TRBJ2-2	TGTGCCAGCAGCTTAAAGGCGGGAGCCAACACCGGGGAGCTGTTTTTT	CASSLKAGANTGELFF
.	TRBD2	TRBV7-2	17	TRBJ2-1	TGTGCCAGCAGCTTGGGTGGAGCGGGACTCCTCAGGAATGAGCAGTTCTTC	CASSLGGAGLLRNEQFF
.	TRBD2	TRBV5-1	15	TRBJ2-7	TGCGCCAGCAGTCCTAGCGGGGCCGAGCTCTACGAGCAGTACTTC	CASSPSGAELYEQYF
.	.	TRBV6-5	11	TRBJ2-7	TGTGCCAGCGCCCTGGGGCGTGAGCAGTACTTC	CASALGREQYF
.	.	TRBV15	17	TRBJ2-1	TGTGCCACCAGCAGAGGGGGGGCTAAGACCTCCTACAATGAGCAGTTCTTC	CATSRGGAKTSYNEQFF
.	TRBD1	TRBV5-1	13	TRBJ2-3	TGCGCCAGCAGTCAGGACAGGGCAGATACGCAGTATTTT	CASSQDRADTQYF
.	.	TRBV5-1	14	TRBJ1-1	TGCGCCAGCAGCTCCGGGGTGAGGAACACTGAAGCTTTCTTT	CASSSGVRNTEAFF
once	.	TRBV5-1	14	TRBJ2-1	TGCGCCAGCAGCGCCGGTTTAGGGGGCAATGAGCAGTTCTTC	CASSAGLGGNEQFF
.	TRBD1	TRBV7-9	15	TRBJ2-7	TGTGCCAGCAGCCCCCGGACAGGAGGACCCTACGAGCAGTACTTC	CASSPRTGGPYEQYF
few	TRBD1	TRBV7-9	17	TRBJ2-6	TGTGCCAGCAACGACAGGGGCTCTTTCTCTGGGGCCAACGTCCTGACTTTC	CASNDRGSFSGANVLTF
.	TRBD2	TRBV29-1	13	TRBJ2-1	TGCAGCGTTCCGGGACTAGGGGGAAATGAGCAGTTCTTC	CSVPGLGGNEQFF
few	TRBD1	TRBV11-1	15	TRBJ2-2	TGTGCCAGCAGCCTGGGACAGGCGAACACCGGGGAGCTGTTTTTT	CASSLGQANTGELFF
.	.	TRBV28	11	TRBJ2-3	TGTGCCAGCCGGGACGCAGATACGCAGTATTTT	CASRDADTQYF
.	.	TRBV29-1	13	TRBJ1-1	TGCAGCGTTGTAGAGGGCGGGGGCACTGAAGCTTTCTTT	CSVVEGGGTEAFF
few	TRBD1	TRBV7-9	14	TRBJ1-2	TGTGCCAGCACCCCCGGACAGGGGGCTGGTGGCTACACCTTC	CASTPGQGAGGYTF
.	.	TRBV19	13	TRBJ2-1	TGTGCCAGTAGTATTTCGGGCGACGGTGAGCAGTTCTTC	CASSISGDGEQFF
once	.	TRBV2	14	TRBJ2-2	TGTGCCAGCAACTCGTGGGGAAACACCGGGGAGCTGTTTTTT	CASNSWGNTGELFF
.	.	TRBV7-2	13	TRBJ1-5	TGTGCCACCCAGTTAACGCTCAATCAGCCCCAGCATTTT	CATQLTLNQPQHF
few	.	TRBV5-1	15	TRBJ1-3	TGCGCCAGCAGCTTGACCGGGGGCTCCGAAAACACCATATATTTT	CASSLTGGSENTIYF
.	.	TRBV6-9	21	TRBJ1-5	TGTGCCAGCAGACCCGTCAGGGCCTGCTTGAGGTTTCCATGGGGCAATCAGCCCCAGCATTTT	CASRPVRACLRFPWGNQPQHF
once	.	TRBV7-2	14	TRBJ2-5	TGTGCCAGCAGCAGTCGGGGTGCTCAAGAGACCCAGTACTTC	CASSSRGAQETQYF
.	.	TRBV7-9	14	TRBJ2-1	TGTGCCAGCAGCTTAGTAGCCTCCTACAATGAGCAGTTCTTC	CASSLVASYNEQFF
.	.	TRBV6-5	12	TRBJ1-1	TGTGCCAGCAGTTCATCATCGGCTGAAGCTTTCTTT	CASSSSSAEAFF
.	TRBD2	TRBV2	15	TRBJ2-5	TGTGCCAGCAGTGGGCCAGGGACTAGCGGGGAGACCCAGTACTTC	CASSGPGTSGETQYF
.	.	TRBV28	17	TRBJ2-4	TGTGCCAGCAGTTTAGGTGGACGGAACCTAGCCAAAAACATTCAGTACTTC	CASSLGGRNLAKNIQYF
.	.	TRBV18	14	TRBJ1-5	TGTGCCAGCTCACCAACCTACGCCGATCAGCCCCAGCATTTT	CASSPTYADQPQHF
.	.	TRBV19	14	TRBJ1-5	TGTGCCATTACCGGACACGACGGCAATCAGCCCCAGCATTTT	CAITGHDGNQPQHF
.	.	TRBV19	15	TRBJ1-2	TGTGCCAGTAGTATAGATTCTGGGGGTGCCTATGGCTACACCTTC	CASSIDSGGAYGYTF
.	.	TRBV9	15	TRBJ2-2	TGTGCCAGCAGCGTGACCGGGGCGAACACCGGGGAGCTGTTTTTT	CASSVTGANTGELFF
.	TRBD1	TRBV19	14	TRBJ1-5	TGTGCCAGTGGGGTCCAGGGGGCCGACCAGCCCCAGCATTTT	CASGVQGADQPQHF
few	.	TRBV28	12	TRBJ1-5	TGTGCCAGCAATCGGGGGAATCAGCCCCAGCATTTT	CASNRGNQPQHF
once	.	TRBV7-6	15	TRBJ2-7	TGTGCCAGCAGCTTAGCGCGCGTAACGCGTAGCGAGCAGTACTTC	CASSLARVTRSEQYF
.	.	TRBV10-3	13	TRBJ2-5	TGTGCCATCAGTGTTTCGGGGTGGGAGACCCAGTACTTC	CAISVSGWETQYF
.	TRBD1	TRBV7-2	16	TRBJ2-2	TGTGCCAGCAGCTTTGGAGGGACAGGGGTTGTCGGGGAGCTGTTTTTT	CASSFGGTGVVGELFF
.	.	TRBV4-2	16	TRBJ1-2	TGTGCCAGCAGCCAAGAGTATTCCCTGACAAACTATGGCTACACCTTC	CASSQEYSLTNYGYTF
.	TRBD2	TRBV6-1	14	TRBJ2-2	TGTGCCAGCAGAGCGGGAGAGAGCACCGGGGAGCTGTTTTTT	CASRAGESTGELFF
.	.	TRBV2	14	TRBJ1-3	TGTGCCAGCAGGGCAATCGCGGCTGGGGGCACCATATATTTT	CASRAIAAGGTIYF
.	TRBD2	TRBV4-1	14	TRBJ2-1	TGCGCCAGTCAACCGGGACTAGCGGTCGATGAGCAGTTCTTC	CASQPGLAVDEQFF